This is a list of T cell receptor beta chains from one sample in a study of blood T cell repertoires in COVID-19. Some clones are missing from TCRdb's copy, which holds only in-frame ones; the method was immunoSEQ multiplex PCR. The repertoire consists of about 310,000 clones, with roughly 87% occurring once and the leading ten covering 1%. Material: peripheral blood. All receptors derive from a man aged 50-60 years with active or convalescent COVID-19. CDR3s include the opening cysteine and the closing phenylalanine or tryptophan. The D gene is left open where the match is weak. Clone size is given for some rows only: seen once, a few or many times, or a class if the clone is expanded.

D,J,V,size,DNA,CDR3
-,TRBJ1-2,TRBV2,-,TGTGCCAGCAGTGAAGGGGCAGGTACTGGCTACACCTTC,CASSEGAGTGYTF
TRBD2,TRBJ2-3,TRBV7-3,-,TGTGCCAGCAGGGCTAGCGGCAGCACAGATACGCAGTATTTT,CASRASGSTDTQYF
-,TRBJ2-5,TRBV5-6,few,TGTGCCAGCAGCTTTACAGCCCTACAAGAGACCCAGTACTTC,CASSFTALQETQYF
-,TRBJ2-2,TRBV18,-,TGTGCCAGCTCTCCCGGGACGAACACCGGGGAGCTGTTTTTT,CASSPGTNTGELFF
TRBD2,TRBJ2-2,TRBV6-5,-,TGTGCCAGCAGCTTTTTCGGTAGCGGGACCGGGGAGCTGTTTTTT,CASSFFGSGTGELFF
-,TRBJ1-6,TRBV27,-,TGTGCCAGCAGTTTATCGCGGACAAATTCACCCCTCCACTTT,CASSLSRTNSPLHF
-,TRBJ2-3,TRBV24-1,-,TGTGCCACCAGTGGCCCTAGCGCGCCAGATACGCAGTATTTT,CATSGPSAPDTQYF
TRBD2,TRBJ2-2,TRBV5-1,-,TGCGCCAGCAGCTTGCGTCCGGGAGGAGTAGCCGGGGAGCTGTTTTTT,CASSLRPGGVAGELFF
-,TRBJ2-7,TRBV28,-,TGTGCCAGCAGTTACCGGGACTCCTACGAGCAGTACTTC,CASSYRDSYEQYF
-,TRBJ1-4,TRBV9,few,TGTGCCAGCAGCGTAGGCGGCCTGGACAGACTAATTAATGAAAAACTGTTTTTT,CASSVGGLDRLINEKLFF
-,TRBJ1-2,TRBV3-1/TRBV3-2,-,TGTGCCAGCAGAGGGACTGACGATGGCTACACCTTC,CASRGTDDGYTF
TRBD1,TRBJ1-3,TRBV7-2,-,TGTGCCAGCAGCTGGGGACAGGGCTTTGGAAACACCATATATTTT,CASSWGQGFGNTIYF
TRBD1,TRBJ2-7,TRBV18,-,TGTGCCAGCTCACCGGGACAGAACTACGAGCAGTACTTC,CASSPGQNYEQYF
-,TRBJ1-3,TRBV7-8,-,TGTGCCAGCAGCTCGGGACAAGGAAACACCATATATTTT,CASSSGQGNTIYF
-,TRBJ2-4,TRBV2,-,TGTGCCAGCAGTGAAGATACAGTTGTAGCCAAAAACATTCAGTACTTC,CASSEDTVVAKNIQYF
TRBD1,TRBJ1-1,TRBV6-5,-,TGTGCCAGCAGTTACCCGGGACCAGGGGGCAGCACTGAAGCTTTCTTT,CASSYPGPGGSTEAFF
-,TRBJ1-2,TRBV6-5,few,TGTGCCAGCAGACTATTCCAGGGTAACTATGGCTACACCTTC,CASRLFQGNYGYTF
-,TRBJ1-2,TRBV18,-,TGTGCCAGCTCTCCACCGTCTCGGGTAGCATGGACCTTC,CASSPPSRVAWTF
-,TRBJ1-2,TRBV9,-,TGTGCCAGCAGCGCCACCGGACAGCCTAACTATGGCTACACCTTC,CASSATGQPNYGYTF
TRBD1,TRBJ2-7,TRBV10-1,once,TGCGCCAGCAGTGAAAGACAGGGTGCCGAGCAGTACTTC,CASSERQGAEQYF
TRBD1,TRBJ1-3,TRBV19,-,TGTGCCAGTAGTGTATACGGGACAGTAGGTCATGGAAACACCATATATTTT,CASSVYGTVGHGNTIYF
-,TRBJ2-5,TRBV4-2,-,TGTGCCAGCAGCCCGGGGGAGCGGCAAGAGACCCAGTACTTC,CASSPGERQETQYF
-,TRBJ1-1,TRBV28,few,TGTGCCAGCAGTTTATCGTTTCTTGGTGGCCTGAACACTGAAGCTTTCTTT,CASSLSFLGGLNTEAFF
TRBD2,TRBJ2-3,TRBV27,-,TGTGCCAGCAGTCTCAGACTAGCGGGAGATACGCAGTATTTT,CASSLRLAGDTQYF
TRBD1,TRBJ2-7,TRBV5-1,-,TGCGCCAGCAGCTTTCGGACAGGGCAAGGCGAGCAGTACTTC,CASSFRTGQGEQYF
TRBD1,TRBJ1-2,TRBV2,few,TGTGCCAGCAGTCGAGGGGGCGCCTATGGCTACACCTTC,CASSRGGAYGYTF
TRBD1,TRBJ1-2,TRBV7-9,-,TGTGCCAGCAGCTTAGGGGACAGATTCAACTATGGCTACACCTTC,CASSLGDRFNYGYTF
TRBD2,TRBJ2-3,TRBV6-5,-,TGTGCCAGCAGGTCCGGGACTAGCGGCTTTTACCGGGAGTATTTT,CASRSGTSGFYREYF
-,TRBJ1-2,TRBV27,-,TGTGCCAGCAGTTTAAAATCGGGGGGCGTGCAGAGCTACACCTTC,CASSLKSGGVQSYTF